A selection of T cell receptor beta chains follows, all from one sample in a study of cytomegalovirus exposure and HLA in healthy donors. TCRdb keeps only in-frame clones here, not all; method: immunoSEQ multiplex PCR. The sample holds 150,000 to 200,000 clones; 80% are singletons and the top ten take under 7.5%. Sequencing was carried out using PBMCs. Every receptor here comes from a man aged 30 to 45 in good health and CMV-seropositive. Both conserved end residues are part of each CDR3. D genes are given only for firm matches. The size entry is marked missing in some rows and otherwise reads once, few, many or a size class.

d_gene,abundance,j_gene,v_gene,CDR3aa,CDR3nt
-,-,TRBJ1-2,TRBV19,CASRKGHLYGYTF,TGTGCCAGTCGAAAAGGACACCTCTATGGCTACACCTTC
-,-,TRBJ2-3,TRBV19,CASSRVEGLYSVPDTQYF,TGTGCCAGTAGTAGGGTAGAGGGATTGTATAGTGTCCCAGATACGCAGTATTTT
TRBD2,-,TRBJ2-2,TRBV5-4,CASSLALAGVKIGELFF,TGTGCCAGCAGCTTGGCACTAGCGGGAGTGAAGATCGGGGAGCTGTTTTTT
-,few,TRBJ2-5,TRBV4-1,CASSQDPSGHAGETQYF,TGCGCCAGCAGCCAAGATCCGTCCGGGCACGCGGGAGAGACCCAGTACTTC
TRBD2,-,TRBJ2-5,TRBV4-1,CASSQEHGALAGGPGGTQYF,TGCGCCAGCAGCCAAGAGCATGGCGCACTAGCGGGGGGCCCGGGGGGGACCCAGTACTTC
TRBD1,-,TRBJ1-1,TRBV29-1,CSVEVSRQGDTEAFF,TGCAGCGTTGAAGTCTCGCGACAGGGGGACACTGAAGCTTTCTTT
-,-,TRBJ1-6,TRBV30,CAWSPGFARSPLHF,TGTGCCTGGAGCCCCGGGTTCGCCCGGTCACCCCTCCACTTT
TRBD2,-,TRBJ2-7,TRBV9,CASSVEPAGGYEQYF,TGTGCCAGCAGCGTAGAACCAGCGGGGGGATACGAGCAGTACTTC
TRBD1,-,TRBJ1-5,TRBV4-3,CASSQGQGEVNQPQHF,TGCGCCAGCAGCCAGGGACAGGGAGAGGTCAATCAGCCCCAGCATTTT
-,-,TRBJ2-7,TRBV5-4,CASRGPGSDEQYF,TGTGCCAGCAGGGGGCCCGGATCGGACGAGCAGTACTTC
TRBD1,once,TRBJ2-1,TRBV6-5,CASRTGASSYNEQFF,TGTGCCAGCAGGACAGGGGCCAGCTCCTACAATGAGCAGTTCTTC
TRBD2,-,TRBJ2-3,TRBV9,CASSLRLAGHTDTQYF,TGTGCCAGCAGCCTCCGTTTAGCGGGGCACACAGATACGCAGTATTTT
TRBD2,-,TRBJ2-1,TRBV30,CAGTSGVYNEQFF,TGTGCCGGGACTAGCGGGGTCTACAATGAGCAGTTCTTC
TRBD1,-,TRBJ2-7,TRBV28,CASSPPGQAHYEQYF,TGTGCCAGCAGTCCTCCGGGACAGGCCCACTACGAGCAGTACTTC
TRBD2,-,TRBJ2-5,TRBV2,CASSEVGLAQETQYF,TGTGCCAGCAGTGAAGTGGGACTAGCTCAAGAGACCCAGTACTTC
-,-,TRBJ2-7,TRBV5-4,CASSLDRALVFEQYF,TGTGCCAGCAGCTTGGACAGGGCGCTGGTTTTCGAGCAGTACTTC
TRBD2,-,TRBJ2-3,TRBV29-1,CSVDVAGVKDTQYF,TGCAGCGTTGACGTAGCGGGAGTTAAAGATACGCAGTATTTT